The T cell receptor beta chain described here comes from a study of CD8 T cells in Susac syndrome. Study-wide results and limits: The study conceded that its TCR sequencing and HLA analysis involved relatively few individuals.

Sequencing of TCR beta was undertaken in CD8+ and CD4+ T cells derived from blood. It was treatment-naive patients with stable or active relapsing-remitting disease who made up the multiple sclerosis controls. Of note for this clonotype: What it recognizes is unknown.

The CDR3 length is 12 residues. Per germline, CDR1 SNHLY and CDR2 FYNNEI. V lost 8 bases, J lost 3 bases, and 11 bases lay in between. A quantity of roughly 0.5 to 1 ug RNA underwent reverse transcription using random hexamers. TCR beta CDR3 was amplified by immunoSEQ multiplex PCR. This amplification extended across 54 Vbeta and 13 Jbeta segments. In TCRdb, the immunoSEQ multiplex PCR reads were re-called with MiXCR into one record per CDR3 protein. The sample lists more than 150,000 distinct CDR3 sequences; 90% to 95% were seen once. The sequence came from a human donor with multiple sclerosis. Sequenced: CD8+ T cells from PBMCs. This chain connects TRBV2 to TRBJ2-7; D tentatively reads TRBD1 or TRBD2 (5 bases each). The CDR3 loop is CASVRGSYEQYF. The CDR3 region has the DNA TGTGCCAGCGTGAGGGGAAGCTACGAGCAGTACTTC.